This entry lists 15 T cell receptor beta chains sequenced from one sample in a study of T cell responses to AZD1222 COVID-19 vaccine. Generated by immunoSEQ multiplex PCR, the TCRdb table keeps only in-frame clones and is missing some. Of approximately 70,000 clones in the sample, roughly 91% were seen once. The sample here was peripheral blood, taken on day 0 of AZD1222 vaccination. All receptors derive from an adult in good health.

The J gene is TRBJ1-5, the V gene TRBV30, with a tentative D call TRBD1 (6 bases). V was trimmed by 2 bases and J by 1 base, leaving 12 bases between them. The germline CDR1 and CDR2 sequences are GTSNPN and SVGIG (reference sequence). The CDR3 has 15 residues. This chain's CDR3 is CAWSTQGLSNQPQHF. As DNA, the CDR3 is TGTGCCTGGAGTACCCAGGGGCTCAGCAATCAGCCCCAGCATTTT.

The genes are TRBV11-2 and TRBJ1-6; no firm D call. Trimming removed 3 bases from V and 6 bases from J, with 9 bases in between. This CDR3 has 14 amino acids. Germline CDR1 is SGHAT and CDR2 is FQNNGV. The DNA for the CDR3 is TGTGCCAGCAGCTTTTCGCACAGTAATTCACCCCTCCACTTT. Protein: CASSFSHSNSPLHF. Full variable domain (missing parts from reference TRBV11-2 and TRBJ1-6): EAGVAQSPRYKIIEKRQSVAFWCNPISGHATLYWYQQILGQGPKLLIQFQNNGVVDDSQLPKDRFSAERLKGVDSTLKIQPAKLEDSAVYLCASSFSHSNSPLHFGNGTRLTVT.

The chain carries TRBV9 and TRBJ1-5; D is unresolved. V shed 0 bases and J shed 0 bases, with 7 bases lying between them. This CDR3 spans 15 amino acids. Looked up from germline, CDR1 is SGDLS and CDR2 is YYNGEE. The CDR3: CASSVGGNSNQPQHF. The CDR3, as DNA: TGTGCCAGCAGCGTAGGAGGAAATAGCAATCAGCCCCAGCATTTT.

V and J are TRBV5-1 and TRBJ2-7; 10 bases line up with TRBD1. This CDR3 is 14 amino acids long. Germline CDR1 reads SGHRS; CDR2 reads YFSETQ. V was clipped by 4 bases and J by 4 bases; unmatched bases: 5. CDR3 residues: CASSARDRGYEQYF. Written as DNA, the CDR3 is TGCGCCAGCAGCGCCCGGGACAGGGGTTACGAGCAGTACTTC.

The gene calls are TRBV6-5 and TRBJ2-7; D remains ambiguous. The length of the CDR3 is 12 residues. The V end was cut by 6 bases, the J end by 5 bases, with 11 bases between. The germline CDR1 and CDR2 sequences are MNHEY and SVGAGI. The CDR3 protein is CASRGLSNEQYF. The DNA for the CDR3 is TGTGCCAGCAGAGGCCTGTCAAACGAGCAGTACTTC.

The rearrangement links TRBV27 to TRBJ2-3, with D possibly matching TRBD2 (6 bases). The CDR3 consists of 16 residues. The germline CDR1 and CDR2 sequences are MNHEY and SMNVEV (reference sequence). V shed 5 bases and J shed 3 bases, with 18 bases lying between them. The CDR3 nucleotides are TGTGCCAGCAGTCCCCGGAGGGGATGGGGGACAGATACGCAGTATTTT. Protein: CASSPRRGWGTDTQYF.

This clone is a singleton in its sample. The genes are TRBV3-1 (or the pseudogene TRBV3-2) and TRBJ2-1; D is perhaps TRBD2 (6 bases). The CDR3 totals 16 residues. Trimming took 6 bases from V and 4 from J, leaving 19 bases between them. Germline-derived CDR1 and CDR2 are LGHDT and YNNKEL (reference sequence). CDR3 nucleotides: TGTGCCAGCAGTCGAAAGCCAGCGGGTGGTTACAATGAGCAGTTCTTC. Translation gives CASSRKPAGGYNEQFF.

The chain couples TRBV19 to TRBJ1-5; D unclear. V lost 3 bases and J lost 6, with 18 bases in between. Germline lookup yields CDR1 LNHDA and CDR2 SQIVND (reference sequence). This CDR3 region has 16 residues. CDR3 loop: CASSIRSAGSGQPQHF. The CDR3 coding sequence is TGTGCCAGTAGTATTCGGTCCGCCGGTAGTGGTCAGCCCCAGCATTTT.

The chain recombines TRBV28 with TRBJ1-5; 8 positions agree with TRBD1. The J segment lost 7 bases and the V segment lost 3 bases, leaving 5 bases of the junction unmatched. This CDR3 has 14 amino acids. Germline CDR1 MDHEN, CDR2 SYDVKM. CDR3 amino acids: CASSFDRGAQPQHF. The CDR3 nucleotides are TGTGCCAGCAGTTTCGACAGGGGAGCACAGCCCCAGCATTTT.

The J gene is TRBJ1-2, the V gene TRBV19; D unresolved. The CDR3 extends over 17 amino acids. Germline V gene sequence: CDR1 LNHDA, CDR2 SQIVND (reference sequence). The V and J ends lost 0 bases and 4 bases respectively, with 18 bases between them. The CDR3 here is CASSIEFVQPAVYGYTF. Here the CDR3 DNA reads TGTGCCAGTAGTATAGAATTCGTGCAGCCCGCCGTCTATGGCTACACCTTC.

This chain joins TRBV11-2 and TRBJ1-2; TRBD1 aligns across 9 bases. The V and J ends lost 1 base and 7 bases, in that order; junction bases with no gene match: 7. The germline gives CDR1 SGHAT, CDR2 FQNNGV. CDR3 length: 15 amino acids. Here the CDR3 reads CASSLAAGTGFGYTF. Here the CDR3 DNA reads TGTGCCAGCAGCTTAGCCGCCGGGACAGGGTTTGGCTACACCTTC.

The rearrangement joins TRBV14 to TRBJ1-1; D gene ambiguous. This CDR3 contains 14 residues. Trimming cost V 3 bases and J 2 bases, with 10 bases left between them. Germline V lookup: CDR1 SGHDN, CDR2 FVKESK. The CDR3 is CASSQPGFNTEAFF. As DNA, the CDR3 is TGTGCCAGCAGCCAGCCGGGATTTAACACTGAAGCTTTCTTT. The entire variable domain, with the rest obtained from reference TRBV14 and TRBJ1-1, is as follows: EAGVTQFPSHSVIEKGQTVTLRCDPISGHDNLYWYRRVMGKEIKFLLHFVKESKQDESGMPNNRFLAERTGGTYSTLKVQPAELEDSGVYFCASSQPGFNTEAFFGQGTRLTVV.

The rearrangement joins TRBV18 to TRBJ2-6; D unresolved. Deletions cut 2 bases from V and 4 bases from J, with 9 bases between. The germline CDR1 and CDR2 sequences are KGHSH and LQKENI. The CDR3 has 15 residues. In DNA form, the CDR3 reads TGTGCCAGCTCACCAAACTACCTCGGGGCCAACGTCCTGACTTTC. Protein: CASSPNYLGANVLTF.

The chain is built from TRBV4-2 and TRBJ1-2; D unclear. Deletions cut 1 base from V and 6 bases from J, with 12 bases between. In germline, CDR1 is LGHNA, CDR2 YNFKEQ. This CDR3 is built from 14 residues. This CDR3 is CASSQVSGINGYTF. The CDR3 DNA reads as TGTGCCAGCAGCCAAGTCTCGGGGATTAATGGCTACACCTTC.

The chain has TRBV6-5 and TRBJ1-1, with D tentatively TRBD1 (5 bases). This CDR3 region has 15 residues. The V gene's germline CDR1 is MNHEY and CDR2 SVGAGI. Trimming removed 3 bases from V and 1 base from J, with 12 bases in between. The chain's CDR3 is CASSYRGGRNTEAFF. In DNA form, the CDR3 reads TGTGCCAGCAGTTATCGGGGGGGGAGGAACACTGAAGCTTTCTTT.